The subject of this entry is one T cell receptor (beta chain). Its binding antigen is unknown. It has no much larger one-base neighbor in the sample; base qualities were not kept. From cysteine to phenylalanine, the CDR3 is 14 amino acids long. The retained sequence is limited to the CDR3, 42 bases, with the frame set at the first base. From the germline V gene (reference sequence), CDR1 is MNHEY and CDR2 is SMNVEV. For this chain, trimming is 2 bases at the V end and 4 bases at the J end, and the number of junction bases without a gene match is 5. The sample originates from a study of shared clonotypes between healthy human individuals (dated by TCRdb to 2020 to 2022). Concerning the study at large: The cohort included a few men and two women between 18 and 49 years of age. To estimate repertoire size and how much clonotypes are shared between individuals, the study performed deep sequencing of blood TCR repertoires from roughly five healthy adults. Between about 0.9 and 9 billion PBMCs per donor were obtained by leukapheresis. Libraries were prepared and TCR repertoires were sequenced by different laboratories using diverse techniques, in order to increase sequencing depth and limit assay-specific biases. For each donor, three plates each were used for CD4 naive and CD4 memory, two plates were used for CD8 naive, and one plate was used for CD8 memory.

Using the deep immunoSEQ assay, multiplex PCR amplified TCR CDR3 regions from genomic DNA. Extracted genomic DNA from each cell subset was spread evenly across all wells of several immunoSEQ 96-well plates, with each plate serving as a replicate. Each replicate PCR for sorted subsets received about 220 ng genomic DNA, equal to about 30,000 T cell genomes. Purified libraries were quantified with a Qubit 3.0 fluorometer, sized on a Bioanalyzer 2100, and re-quantified with the KAPA Library Quantification kit. A separate single-read 150-cycle Illumina NextSeq 550 flow cell was used to sequence each immunoSEQ 96-well plate. In the authors' own workflow: Because the immunoSEQ output held only junctional sequences and lacked quality scores, the filtering could not match the filtering applied to full-length reads. To assign V/J genes and CDR3, sequences were annotated against IMGT germline references using PyIR, a Python wrapper for IgBLAST v1.9. Reads were filtered out if the reads had weak V/J assignments (E-value above 1e-6), no CDR3, stop codons, out-of-frame junctions, or ambiguous translated residues. A V3J clonotype was defined by an identical inferred V gene, J gene, and CDR3 amino acid sequence. The percentage overlap between two repertoires was calculated by dividing the number of shared unique clonotypes by the size of the smaller repertoire. Repertoire richness was assessed with RTK rarefaction, the Chao1 estimator, and Recon v2.1 estimates of unobserved clonotypes. OLGA was used to compute generation probabilities for all TCRbeta clonotypes that the gDNA method yielded from a handful of donors. In TCRdb, the immuneACCESS table is reduced to in-frame sequences with V and J assigned. These tables do not hold every clone; where another copy was compared, an unresolved V gene accounts for under half, and the others remain unexplained. D and trimming were read from the DNA, whereas the V and J calls and clone size are those reported in that table. This sample lists about 820,000 clones; around 92% were detected once. Of the sample, 24% falls within the top ten clones.

CD8 naive samples were CD45RO-negative cells positively selected for CCR7, giving a CD45RA+CCR7+ population that excluded TemRA cells. The donors were healthy, HIV-negative adults with no recently reported acute infections or vaccinations. All donors were Caucasian adults living in Nashville, Tennessee, USA. Blood was collected by leukapheresis, and PBMCs were isolated by Ficoll-Histopaque density gradient centrifugation and then cryopreserved in liquid nitrogen vapor phase. Purity and quantity of every magnetically sorted T cell population were checked by analytical flow cytometry. Genomic DNA was isolated from every sorted fraction and measured by UV absorbance on a Nanodrop 2000c. Study-level results and caveats: Rarefaction of sorted-subset datasets indicated incomplete sequencing despite the large sequencing depth. Because the study included a small number of donors, the genetic and exposure-history diversity represented was limited. Naive subsets generally had larger estimated clonotype richness than memory subsets. Based on pairwise subsampling, the degree of clonotype sharing among donors was expected to be affected by sequencing depth. Only blood was sampled, and tissue TCR repertoires likely differ from those in blood. Compared with non-shared clonotypes, clonotypes shared by all four sorted-subset donors had higher generation probabilities. About 5% of naive CD4, more than 3% of naive CD8, approximately 2.2% of memory CD4, and about 0.4% of memory CD8 clonotypes were shared across a few donors.

Here the chain combines TRBV27 and TRBJ2-7; TRBD2 fits 7 bases in the junction. Material for sequencing was naive CD8+ T cells sorted from blood. According to the study, the label for this sample's cell subset or site signals: CD45RA+CCR7+. This sequence originates from a man younger than 45 in good health. The CDR3 is CASSLSGEWYEQYF. The sequenced DNA: TGTGCCAGCAGTTTAAGCGGGGAATGGTACGAGCAGTACTTC.